These T cell receptor beta chains were read from a single sample in a study of lymphopenia after photon versus proton radiotherapy. Here immunoSEQ multiplex PCR was the method, and the copy in TCRdb shows in-frame clones only, minus some. The data show about 65,000 clones, around 87% seen once. The sample here was peripheral blood, taken from a patient treated with proton-based radiotherapy. These receptors were obtained from an older man with esophageal cancer. Each CDR3 is given with its conserved first and last residue. A D gene is named only where the DNA matches it firmly. Clone size is stated in some rows and not others, as once, few, many or a class when expanded.

size,J,V,D,CDR3,DNA
NA,TRBJ1-6,TRBV15,NA,CATSRDRDNSPLHF,TGTGCCACCAGCAGAGATAGGGACAATTCACCCCTCCACTTT
NA,TRBJ2-5,TRBV5-1,NA,CASSGQYVGGRETQYF,TGCGCCAGCAGCGGACAGTATGTGGGTGGTCGGGAGACCCAGTACTTC
NA,TRBJ2-5,TRBV14,NA,CASSQARRSGETQYF,TGTGCCAGCAGCCAAGCGCGGCGGAGTGGGGAGACCCAGTACTTC
few,TRBJ2-1,TRBV6-6,TRBD2,CSSAGGTYNEQFF,TGTTCCTCAGCGGGAGGAACATACAATGAGCAGTTCTTC
NA,TRBJ2-7,TRBV11-2,TRBD1,CASSLGQGVINEQYF,TGTGCCAGCAGCTTGGGACAGGGGGTTATAAACGAGCAGTACTTC
NA,TRBJ2-1,TRBV7-2,TRBD1,CASSVDRGMYNEQFF,TGTGCCAGCAGCGTAGACAGGGGGATGTACAATGAGCAGTTCTTC
NA,TRBJ1-1,TRBV7-7,NA,CASSPGPNTEAFF,TGTGCCAGCAGCCCCGGGCCCAACACTGAAGCTTTCTTT
NA,TRBJ2-7,TRBV6-5,NA,CASSLRRARLYEQYF,TGTGCCAGCAGCCTGCGACGGGCGCGGTTATACGAGCAGTACTTC
once,TRBJ1-1,TRBV5-5,NA,CASSPPTGGRTEAFF,TGTGCCAGCAGCCCTCCGACGGGGGGAAGGACTGAAGCTTTCTTT
NA,TRBJ2-7,TRBV15,NA,CATSRDPRDEQYF,TGTGCCACCAGCAGAGATCCGAGGGACGAGCAGTACTTC
NA,TRBJ2-2,TRBV5-1,NA,CASRIGLPNTGELFF,TGCGCCAGCAGAATAGGACTCCCGAACACCGGGGAGCTGTTTTTT
NA,TRBJ1-3,TRBV29-1,NA,CSVESRAGNTIYF,TGCAGCGTTGAAAGCAGGGCTGGAAACACCATATATTTT
NA,TRBJ2-1,TRBV6-1,TRBD1,CAIQGAGEQFF,TGTGCCATACAGGGGGCGGGTGAGCAGTTCTTC
NA,TRBJ2-7,TRBV4-2,TRBD2,CASSQGLASYEQYF,TGTGCCAGCAGCCAAGGACTAGCGAGCTACGAGCAGTACTTC
few,TRBJ1-2,TRBV6-5,TRBD1,CASTLGQGAGYTF,TGTGCCAGCACTCTCGGACAGGGGGCAGGCTACACCTTC
NA,TRBJ2-3,TRBV28,NA,CASNPTGYTDTQYF,TGTGCCAGCAATCCGACAGGTTACACAGATACGCAGTATTTT
NA,TRBJ2-6,TRBV11-2,NA,CASSLTDSGANVLTF,TGTGCCAGCAGCCTCACGGACTCTGGGGCCAACGTCCTGACTTTC
NA,TRBJ2-7,TRBV6-1,NA,CASRAALAYEQYF,TGTGCCAGCAGGGCCGCGCTTGCCTACGAGCAGTACTTC
NA,TRBJ2-7,TRBV7-2,NA,CASSLARATTSEQYF,TGTGCCAGCAGCTTAGCGCGGGCAACGACGAGTGAGCAGTACTTC
NA,TRBJ2-7,TRBV7-9,TRBD2,CASSVQAGAGYEQYF,TGTGCCAGCAGCGTACAAGCGGGGGCTGGGTACGAGCAGTACTTC
NA,TRBJ1-2,TRBV7-2,NA,CASSSSRWTESALF,TGTGCCAGCAGCTCCTCCCGCTGGACGGAATCGGCCCTCTTC
NA,TRBJ1-2,TRBV2,NA,CASSDLSGSFYYGYTF,TGTGCCAGCAGCGATCTCTCCGGTAGCTTTTACTATGGCTACACCTTC
NA,TRBJ1-1,TRBV5-1,NA,CASSWGIGGGTEAFF,TGCGCCAGCAGCTGGGGAATCGGGGGTGGGACTGAAGCTTTCTTT
NA,TRBJ2-5,TRBV7-2,NA,CASSWAVEGALTKTQYF,TGTGCCAGCAGCTGGGCGGTGGAAGGGGCGCTTACTAAGACCCAGTACTTC
NA,TRBJ2-2,TRBV4-1,NA,CASSQVGANTGELFF,TGCGCCAGCAGCCAAGTGGGGGCGAACACCGGGGAGCTGTTTTTT
NA,TRBJ2-7,TRBV21-1,NA,CASSKRKQVGSYEQYF,TGTGCCAGCAGCAAACGAAAACAGGTCGGCTCCTACGAGCAGTACTTC
NA,TRBJ1-1,TRBV2,TRBD1,CASSGPWGQGKAFF,TGTGCCAGCAGTGGACCCTGGGGACAGGGGAAGGCTTTCTTT
NA,TRBJ2-5,TRBV27,NA,CASRYQRGTAETQYF,TGTGCCAGCAGGTACCAGAGGGGGACCGCAGAGACCCAGTACTTC
once,TRBJ1-5,TRBV6-5,NA,CASSYSRRENQPQHF,TGTGCCAGCAGTTACTCTAGGAGGGAAAATCAGCCCCAGCATTTT
NA,TRBJ1-2,TRBV19,NA,CASSPGGIYGYTF,TGTGCCAGTAGTCCTGGGGGAATCTATGGCTACACCTTC
NA,TRBJ1-4,TRBV11-3,TRBD1,CASSRPLHRGRNEKLFF,TGTGCCAGCAGTCGTCCCCTCCACAGGGGCCGGAATGAAAAACTGTTTTTT
NA,TRBJ2-5,TRBV19,NA,CASSIDSSGNQETQYF,TGTGCCAGTAGTATAGATAGCTCCGGTAACCAAGAGACCCAGTACTTC
NA,TRBJ2-2,TRBV11-2,NA,CASSLETGWGGELFF,TGTGCCAGCAGCTTAGAAACGGGGTGGGGCGGGGAGCTGTTTTTT
NA,TRBJ1-5,TRBV5-4,NA,CASSLGGYSNQPQHF,TGTGCCAGCAGCTTGGGAGGGTATAGCAATCAGCCCCAGCATTTT
few,TRBJ2-3,TRBV6-5,NA,CASSYLDTQYF,TGTGCCAGCAGTTACCTAGATACGCAGTATTTT
once,TRBJ2-3,TRBV4-3,NA,CASSQDPLAGDTQYF,TGCGCCAGCAGCCAAGATCCACTAGCCGGAGATACGCAGTATTTT
NA,TRBJ2-3,TRBV2,TRBD2,CASSETSGGTDTQYF,TGTGCCAGCAGTGAAACTAGCGGGGGCACAGATACGCAGTATTTT
NA,TRBJ2-7,TRBV5-6,NA,CASSFDRISYEQYF,TGTGCCAGCAGCTTTGACAGAATATCCTACGAGCAGTACTTC
NA,TRBJ2-7,TRBV5-1,NA,CASSPGGRAYEQYF,TGCGCCAGCAGCCCCGGGGGAAGGGCCTACGAGCAGTACTTC
NA,TRBJ2-7,TRBV2,NA,CASSEALVGSRYEQYF,TGTGCCAGCAGTGAAGCGCTGGTGGGAAGTAGGTACGAGCAGTACTTC
NA,TRBJ1-2,TRBV7-9,TRBD1,CASSPRDRDDGYTF,TGTGCCAGCAGCCCACGAGACAGGGATGATGGCTACACCTTC
once,TRBJ2-1,TRBV9,TRBD2,CASSGATSGSHEQFF,TGTGCCAGCAGCGGGGCGACTAGCGGGTCCCATGAGCAGTTCTTC
NA,TRBJ2-5,TRBV5-8,NA,CASSFGRAETQYF,TGTGCCAGCAGCTTTGGCAGGGCCGAGACCCAGTACTTC
once,TRBJ2-2,TRBV5-6,NA,CASSLVGVLANTGELFF,TGTGCCAGCAGCCTAGTAGGGGTGCTAGCGAACACCGGGGAGCTGTTTTTT
NA,TRBJ1-6,TRBV27,NA,CASSIDRYSPLHF,TGTGCCAGCAGTATCGACAGGTATTCACCCCTCCACTTT
NA,TRBJ2-3,TRBV4-3,TRBD2,CASSKGTSGWDTQYF,TGCGCCAGCAGCAAGGGAACTAGCGGATGGGATACGCAGTATTTT
NA,TRBJ1-2,TRBV5-5,TRBD1,CASSAPQGMRGYTF,TGTGCCAGCAGCGCACCACAGGGGATGCGTGGCTACACCTTC
NA,TRBJ2-1,TRBV6-5,TRBD2,CASSYSLAGVDNEQFF,TGTGCCAGCAGTTACTCACTAGCGGGAGTTGACAATGAGCAGTTCTTC
NA,TRBJ1-4,TRBV5-1,NA,CASSLTRRRVGTSNEKLFF,TGCGCCAGCAGCTTAACCAGGAGGAGGGTCGGAACTTCAAATGAAAAACTGTTTTTT
NA,TRBJ2-1,TRBV5-6,NA,CASSRENEQFF,TGTGCCAGCTCTCGGGAAAATGAGCAGTTCTTC
NA,TRBJ2-7,TRBV7-9,NA,CASSLASRGYEQYF,TGTGCCAGCAGCTTAGCGAGCCGTGGGTACGAGCAGTACTTC
NA,TRBJ2-7,TRBV27,NA,CASSLSAITYEQYF,TGTGCCAGCAGTTTATCTGCAATAACCTACGAGCAGTACTTC
NA,TRBJ2-5,TRBV7-2,NA,CASSSRGAQETQYF,TGTGCCAGCAGCTCAAGGGGGGCCCAAGAGACCCAGTACTTC
NA,TRBJ2-3,TRBV2,NA,CASSALPDTQYF,TGTGCCAGCAGTGCCTTACCAGATACGCAGTATTTT